This TCR beta chain was captured in a study of cytomegalovirus exposure and HLA in healthy donors. Study-level background: Roughly 180 million T cells yielded over 90 million unique TCR beta sequences in earlier analysis.

The PCR made use of 60 Vbeta and 13 Jbeta primers. The protocol was immunoSEQ multiplex PCR, while the TCRdb copy is restricted to in-frame clones and leaves out a portion. This sample's clone table lists tens of thousands of clones. This CDR3 region has 16 residues. Looked up from germline, CDR1 is SGHNT and CDR2 is YYREEE (reference sequence). The junction had 4 bases not matched to a gene; V was cut back by 0 bases and J by 1 base. This sequence originates from a man aged 35 to 55 in good health and CMV-seropositive. The sample comprised PBMCs. The V gene is TRBV5-4, the J gene TRBJ2-3; 8 nucleotides match TRBD2. CDR3 in DNA: TGTGCCAGCAGCTTGGACGGGCGGGGGGGCACAGATACGCAGTATTTT. Translated, it gives CASSLDGRGGTDTQYF.